This T cell receptor (beta chain) was obtained from a study of molecular identifiers for immune sequencing clone quantification. Study-wide results and caveats: In naive cells, under 1% of molecules belonged to clones above 20 RNA copies, against over 97% in effector cells.

V was clipped by 6 bases and J by 0 bases; unmatched bases: 8. The CDR3 loop spans 16 amino acids. This clonotype was recorded at least ten times. Antigen: not known. TCRdb re-analysed the PCR reads in MiXCR, keeping a single row per CDR3 protein. The sample comprises about 300,000 distinct CDR3 sequences, about a fifth of which are singletons, and approximately 0.84% rests with the top ten. The sequence was obtained from a human donor in good health. Some libraries in this study had Jurkat cell RNA spiked in. Sequenced sample: naive CD8+ T cells from blood, with Jurkat cell RNA spiked in. Subset meaning: FACS-sorted CD8+CD4-CCR7+CD45RA+ naive T cells. V and J are TRBV12-3 or TRBV12-4 and TRBJ1-5; 7 bases are shared with TRBD1. The CDR3 reads CASSSGQVYSNQPQHF. CDR3 DNA: TGTGCCAGCAGCTCCGGACAGGTTTATAGCAATCAGCCCCAGCATTTT.